This entry lists 8 T cell receptor beta chains sequenced from one sample in a study of blood T cell repertoires in COVID-19. Repertoires were generated with immunoSEQ multiplex PCR, while TCRdb's copy carries only in-frame clones and drops some. The data hold about 250,000 clones, with approximately 86% observed a single time. Sequenced material: peripheral blood. The source is a man at least 80 years old with acute or convalescent COVID-19.

The V call is TRBV2, the J call TRBJ1-2; no clear D gene. The CDR3 runs to 14 residues. V was pared by 7 bases and J by 0 bases, with 12 bases between. The germline V gene has CDR1 SNHLY and CDR2 FYNNEI. The CDR3 loop reads CASTLLNPNYGYTF. CDR3 DNA: TGTGCCAGCACGTTACTAAATCCTAACTATGGCTACACCTTC.

The CDR3 region is CASRQTGGDYGYTF. In DNA form, the CDR3 reads TGTGCCAGCAGACAAACAGGGGGCGACTATGGCTACACCTTC. The chain carries TRBV6-5 and TRBJ1-2; TRBD1 matches 9 bases. CDR1 MNHEY and CDR2 SVGAGI come from the germline V gene. With 6 bases clipped from V and 3 bases from J, the junction kept 5 bases outside the gene matches. The CDR3 totals 14 residues.

The chain joins TRBV19 to TRBJ1-4; tentative D call: TRBD1 (5 bases). CDR1 is LNHDA, CDR2 SQIVND, per germline (reference sequence). CDR3 length equals 15 residues. Trimming took off 1 base at V and 7 bases at J, with 13 bases between the two ends. The CDR3 reads CASSIAGEDGEKLFF. The CDR3 DNA follows: TGTGCCAGTAGTATAGCGGGGGAAGATGGTGAAAAACTGTTTTTT.

This chain uses TRBV21-1 with TRBJ1-1; the table's TRBD1 call for D was not verified on the DNA. TRBV21-1 is termed a pseudogene. This CDR3 comprises 15 residues. CDR3 loop: CASRGQALRVTEAFF. CDR3 coding DNA: TGTGCCAGCAGAGGCCAGGCCCTCAGGGTCACTGAAGCTTTCTTT.

This clone was found once. The chain uses TRBV3-1 (or the pseudogene TRBV3-2) and TRBJ2-2; a possible D gene is TRBD1 (6 bases). CDR3 length: 17 residues. Germline V lookup: CDR1 LGHDT, CDR2 YNNKEL (reference sequence). Trimming pared 3 bases from V and 2 bases from J, leaving 16 bases between. The CDR3 bases are TGTGCCAGCAGCCAGTTAACAGGGCAATCCAACACCGGGGAGCTGTTTTTT. Protein product: CASSQLTGQSNTGELFF.

The V and J genes are TRBV4-2 and TRBJ1-2; 7 nucleotides agree with TRBD1. The germline CDR1 and CDR2 sequences are LGHNA and YNFKEQ. V shed 0 bases and J 0 bases; nucleotides not matched to a gene: 7. This CDR3 spans 17 amino acids. The CDR3 nucleotides read TGTGCCAGCAGCCAAGATCCCAGGGGGGAAACTAACTATGGCTACACCTTC. Translated, it gives CASSQDPRGETNYGYTF.

This clone occurred once. V and J are TRBV7-2 and TRBJ1-4; no firm D call. V lost 5 bases and J lost 10, with 11 bases in between. In germline, CDR1 is SGHTA, CDR2 FQGNSA. The CDR3 runs 12 residues. The CDR3 DNA reads TGTGCCAGCAGCCCTATATCTGGAAAACTGTTTTTT. Translation: CASSPISGKLFF.

This chain uses TRBV9 with TRBJ1-1; D might be TRBD1 (5 bases). V lost 0 bases and J 1 base, leaving 10 bases between the germline ends. This CDR3 spans 15 amino acids. Germline values: CDR1 SGDLS, CDR2 YYNGEE. The CDR3 DNA sequence: TGTGCCAGCAGCGTAGTACGGGGGTCGAACACTGAAGCTTTCTTT. Amino acid sequence: CASSVVRGSNTEAFF.